Each of the 11 T cell receptor beta chains below was sequenced from the same sample in a study of T cells in Graves' hyperthyroidism and ophthalmopathy. From RNA transcripts, TCR beta CDR3 regions were amplified. First-round RT-PCR of the TCR CDR3 relied on the HTBI primer set. One entry per CDR3 protein results from TCRdb running MiXCR on the multiplex PCR reads. The sample contains more than 350,000 distinct CDR3 sequences, around 15% of which appear only once. Specimen: blood. The receptor set was obtained from a woman aged 55 to 70 with Graves' ophthalmopathy.

The CDR3 DNA sequence: TGCGCCAGCAGCCAAGATACTAGCGGGAGGGGCACGCGCACCGGGGAGCTGTTTTTT. It yields the protein CASSQDTSGRGTRTGELFF. The chain uses TRBV4-1 and TRBJ2-2; TRBD2 agrees at 13 bases. The V segment lost 0 bases and the J segment 4 bases; nucleotides outside the gene matches: 8. The CDR3 is 19 amino acids. Germline loops: CDR1 MGHRA, CDR2 YSYEKL.

There are many counts of this clonotype. The rearrangement uses TRBV2 and TRBJ1-4; 7 bases line up with TRBD1. Germline trimming cut 7 bases from V and 5 bases from J; bases unmatched to any gene: 10. The CDR3 is 15 amino acids. Germline CDR1 reads SNHLY; CDR2 reads FYNNEI. CDR3 bases: TGTGCCAGCATTCGTGCCGGGACAGCGAATGAAAAACTGTTTTTT. Its protein is CASIRAGTANEKLFF.

This clonotype was detected only a few times. CDR3 residues: CASSYSLGLAQNTGELFF. The CDR3, as DNA: TGTGCCAGCAGTTACTCGCTGGGACTAGCGCAGAACACCGGGGAGCTGTTTTTT. The chain joins TRBV6-5 to TRBJ2-2; 10 bases align to TRBD2. Per germline, CDR1 MNHEY and CDR2 SVGAGI. The CDR3 totals 18 residues. V gave up 0 bases and J gave up 1 base; unmatched junction bases: 5.

At least ten counts were recorded for this clonotype. V is TRBV24-1 and J is TRBJ1-5, with D uncertain. This CDR3 comprises 15 residues. V dropped 3 bases and J dropped 3 bases, with 11 bases sitting between them. Germline V lookup: CDR1 KGHDR, CDR2 SFDVKD. Written as DNA, the CDR3 is TGTGCCACCAGTGATCCCCGGGAGGTCAATCAGCCCCAGCATTTT. Translating gives CATSDPREVNQPQHF.

The chain carries TRBV11-2 and TRBJ2-2; 13 bases match TRBD2. The ends lost 5 bases at V and 4 bases at J; junction bases unmatched: 10. The CDR3 extends over 18 amino acids. The germline V gene has CDR1 SGHAT and CDR2 FQNNGV. The CDR3 DNA reads as TGTGCCAGCAGCAGGAGGACTAGCGGGAGTAGTGGCACCGGGGAGCTGTTTTTT. This encodes CASSRRTSGSSGTGELFF.

This clonotype was observed a few times. The rearrangement links TRBV5-1 to TRBJ2-2; 8 nucleotides agree with TRBD1. The CDR3 length is 16 residues. Germline CDR1 reads SGHRS; CDR2 reads YFSETQ. J was trimmed by 5 bases and V by 0 bases; bases with no gene match: 6. CDR3 sequence reads: CASSLETGAKTGELFF. The CDR3 nucleotides are TGCGCCAGCAGCTTGGAGACAGGGGCTAAAACCGGGGAGCTGTTTTTT.

The V and J genes are TRBV5-1 and TRBJ2-3, with 14 bases identical to TRBD2. V trimming: 4 bases; J trimming: 4 bases; junction bases outside the gene matches: 8. This CDR3 comprises 17 residues. Germline V gives CDR1 SGHRS, CDR2 YFSETQ. CDR3 region: CASSPPGTSGSADTQYF. As DNA, the CDR3 is TGCGCCAGCAGCCCCCCCGGGACTAGCGGGAGTGCAGATACGCAGTATTTT. The whole variable domain, remainder taken from reference TRBV5-1 and TRBJ2-3, is KAGVTQTPRYLIKTRGQQVTLSCSPISGHRSVSWYQQTPGQGLQFLFEYFSETQRNKGNFPGRFSGRQFSNSRSEMNVSTLELGDSALYLCASSPPGTSGSADTQYFGPGTRLTVL.

The chain joins TRBV25-1 to TRBJ1-1; D is perhaps TRBD1 (5 bases). The CDR3 is 14 residues long. V was trimmed by 0 bases and J by 3 bases, leaving 8 bases between them. CDR1 MGHDK and CDR2 SYGVNS come from the germline V gene. The CDR3 region is CASSEYRGDTEAFF. CDR3 in DNA: TGTGCCAGCAGTGAATATAGGGGAGACACTGAAGCTTTCTTT. Full variable domain (remainder filled in from reference TRBV25-1 and TRBJ1-1): EADIYQTPRYLVIGTGKKITLECSQTMGHDKMYWYQQDPGMELHLIHYSYGVNSTEKGDLSSESTVSRIRTEHFPLTLESARPSHTSQYLCASSEYRGDTEAFFGQGTRLTVV.

Points on this clonotype: A much larger clone sits a single nucleotide away, making a read error possible. The chain links TRBV11-2 to TRBJ2-7; 13 bases are shared with TRBD2. Germline loops: CDR1 SGHAT, CDR2 FQNNGV. There are 15 residues in the CDR3. The V gene end was trimmed by 5 bases and the J gene end by 6 bases; junction bases not matched to a gene: 7. The CDR3 region is CASSPWTSGSGEQYF. CDR3 sequence (DNA): TGTGCCAGCAGCCCCTGGACTAGCGGGAGTGGCGAGCAGTACTTC.

This clonotype was detected only a few times. This may come from a read error, since a much larger clone is one base off. The CDR3 sequence: CAGSEGPAASTDTQYF. CDR3 bases: TGTGCCGGCAGTGAAGGGCCGGCGGCTAGCACAGATACGCAGTATTTT. This rearrangement joins TRBV6-1 to TRBJ2-3; D is undetermined. The CDR3 spans 16 residues. Germline CDR1 MNHNS, CDR2 SASEGT.

This clonotype was counted only a few times. The rearrangement joins TRBV29-1 to TRBJ2-4; D gene uncertain. Germline CDR1 reads SQVTM; CDR2 reads ANQGSEA. The V gene lost 0 bases and the J gene lost 8 bases, with 8 bases spanning the gap. The CDR3 totals 12 residues. DNA of the CDR3: TGCAGCGTTGAAGACAGGACGGACATTCAGTACTTC. Translation: CSVEDRTDIQYF.